The clone carrying this T cell receptor (beta chain) has ten or more counts. Its matching antigen is unknown. TCRdb fed the 5' RACE reads into MiXCR, producing one record per CDR3 protein. The data hold some 120,000 distinct CDR3 sequences, with roughly 15% observed a single time. Trimming left V 3 bases short and J 6 bases short, with 6 bases between. Germline V CDR1 and CDR2: ENHRY, SYGVKD. CDR3 length: 12 residues. This record belongs to a study of CD8 T cells in ankylosing spondylitis. Study results and limitations: A TCR beta motif of roughly 8 highly homologous variants appeared characteristic of ankylosing spondylitis blood. CD8+ by phenotype, disease-linked clones were relatively rare in peripheral blood.

This TCR derives from a female donor with ankylosing spondylitis or in good health (not recorded which). Sequencing used blood, either unsorted or a sorted T cell fraction (not recorded which). The chain recombines TRBV10-3 with TRBJ2-4; D is undetermined. Written as DNA, the CDR3 is TGTGCCATCAGTGATGCAGGAAACATTCAGTACTTC. As protein: CAISDAGNIQYF.